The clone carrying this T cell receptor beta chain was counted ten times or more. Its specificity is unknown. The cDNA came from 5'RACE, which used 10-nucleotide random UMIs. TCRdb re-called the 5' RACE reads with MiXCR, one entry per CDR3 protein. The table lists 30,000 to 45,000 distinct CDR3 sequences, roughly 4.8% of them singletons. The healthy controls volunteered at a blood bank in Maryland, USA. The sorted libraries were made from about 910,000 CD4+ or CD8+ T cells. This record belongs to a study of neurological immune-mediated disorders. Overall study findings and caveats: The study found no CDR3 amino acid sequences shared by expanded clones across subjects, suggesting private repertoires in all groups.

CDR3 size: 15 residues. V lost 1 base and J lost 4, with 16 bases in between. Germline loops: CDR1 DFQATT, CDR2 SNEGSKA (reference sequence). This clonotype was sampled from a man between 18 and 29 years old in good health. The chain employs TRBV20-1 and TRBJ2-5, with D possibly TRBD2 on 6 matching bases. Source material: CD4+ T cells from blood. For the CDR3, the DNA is TGCAGTGCTAGAGGGCGGGGCCCCGTCGTAGAGACCCAGTACTTC. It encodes CSARGRGPVVETQYF.